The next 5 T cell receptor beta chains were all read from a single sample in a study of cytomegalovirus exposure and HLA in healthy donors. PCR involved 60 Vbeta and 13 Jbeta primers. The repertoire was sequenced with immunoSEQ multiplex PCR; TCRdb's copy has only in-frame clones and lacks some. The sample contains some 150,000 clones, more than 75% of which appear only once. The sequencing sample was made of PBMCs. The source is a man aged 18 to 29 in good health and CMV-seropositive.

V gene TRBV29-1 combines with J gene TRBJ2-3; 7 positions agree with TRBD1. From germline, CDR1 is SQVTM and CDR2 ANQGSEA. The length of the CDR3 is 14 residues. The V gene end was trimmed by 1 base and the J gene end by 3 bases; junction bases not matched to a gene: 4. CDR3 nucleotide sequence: TGCAGCGTTGAAGGACAGGGCGGGACAGATACGCAGTATTTT. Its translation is CSVEGQGGTDTQYF.

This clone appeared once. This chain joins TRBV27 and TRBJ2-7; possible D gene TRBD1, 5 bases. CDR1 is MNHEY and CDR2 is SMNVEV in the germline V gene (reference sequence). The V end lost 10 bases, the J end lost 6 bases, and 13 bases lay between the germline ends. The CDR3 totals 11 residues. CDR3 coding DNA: TGTGCCACCATTCAGGGTCCCGAGCAGTACTTC. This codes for CATIQGPEQYF.

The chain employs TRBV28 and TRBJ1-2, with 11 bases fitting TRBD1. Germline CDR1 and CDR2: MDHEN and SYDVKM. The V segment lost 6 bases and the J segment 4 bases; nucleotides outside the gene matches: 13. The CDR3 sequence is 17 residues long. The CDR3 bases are TGTGCCAGCAGCGCATTTAGGACAGGGGGCGCCGGCTATGGCTACACCTTC. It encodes CASSAFRTGGAGYGYTF.

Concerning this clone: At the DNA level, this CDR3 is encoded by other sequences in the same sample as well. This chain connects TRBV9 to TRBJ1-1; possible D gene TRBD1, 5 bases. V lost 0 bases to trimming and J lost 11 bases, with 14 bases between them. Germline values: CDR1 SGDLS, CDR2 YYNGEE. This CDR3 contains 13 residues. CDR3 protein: CASSVATGFEAFF. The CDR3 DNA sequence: TGTGCCAGCAGCGTAGCTACAGGTTTTGAGGCTTTCTTT.

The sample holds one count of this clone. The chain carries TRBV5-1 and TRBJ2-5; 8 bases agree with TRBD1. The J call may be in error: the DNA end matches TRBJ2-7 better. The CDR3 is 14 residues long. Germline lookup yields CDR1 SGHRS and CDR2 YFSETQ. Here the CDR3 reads CASSQTGDTYEQYF. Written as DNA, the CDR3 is TGCGCCAGCAGCCAGACAGGGGATACCTACGAGCAGTACTTC.